The entry below describes one T cell receptor (beta chain). What it binds is unknown. Germline loops: CDR1 SGDLS, CDR2 YYNGEE. The CDR3 contains 12 residues. V was shortened by 5 bases and J by 4 bases, with 9 bases between the two germline ends. This specimen comes from a study of identical twins. General study results and limits: It was cross-sectional statistical analysis, not following the same donors, that the conclusions relied on.

TCRdb used MiXCR to reprocess the 5' RACE reads, holding one entry per CDR3 protein. This sample has fewer than 800,000 distinct CDR3 sequences, with about 7.6% found just once. The sample was also linked to a second study, of yellow fever vaccine responses in identical twins.

Sequencing was performed on PBMCs. The rearrangement uses TRBV9 and TRBJ1-2; D is unresolved. This receptor was taken from a woman aged 18-29 years in good health. In DNA form, the CDR3 reads TGTGCCAGCAGGGGGTCCCCCTATGGCTACACCTTC. Translation gives CASRGSPYGYTF.